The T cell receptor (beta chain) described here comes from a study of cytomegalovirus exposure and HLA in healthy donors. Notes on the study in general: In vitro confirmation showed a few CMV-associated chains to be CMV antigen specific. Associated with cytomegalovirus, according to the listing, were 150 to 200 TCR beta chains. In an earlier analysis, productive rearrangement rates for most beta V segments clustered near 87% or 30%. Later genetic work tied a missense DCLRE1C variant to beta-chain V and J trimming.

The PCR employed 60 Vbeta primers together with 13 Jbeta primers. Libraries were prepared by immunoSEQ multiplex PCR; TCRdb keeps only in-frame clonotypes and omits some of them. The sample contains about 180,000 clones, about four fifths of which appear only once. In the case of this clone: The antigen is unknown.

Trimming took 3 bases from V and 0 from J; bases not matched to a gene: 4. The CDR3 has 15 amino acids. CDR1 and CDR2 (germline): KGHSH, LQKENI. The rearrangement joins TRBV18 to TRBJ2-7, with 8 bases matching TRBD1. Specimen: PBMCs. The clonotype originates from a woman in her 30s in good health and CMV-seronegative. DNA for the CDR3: TGTGCCAGCTCACCGGACAGGGTCAGCTCCTACGAGCAGTACTTC. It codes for CASSPDRVSSYEQYF.